The TCR beta chain described here comes from a study of glioma-infiltrating T cells. Amplification of TCR alpha and beta CDR3 regions from RNA used iRepertoire nested multiplex PCR. TCRdb fed the multiplex PCR reads into MiXCR, producing one record per CDR3 protein. Altogether roughly 100,000 distinct CDR3 sequences are present, roughly 40% being singletons, with the ten largest covering approximately 38%. This clonotype was seen repeatedly, ten times or more. Its antigen is currently unknown. The ends lost 0 bases at V and 1 base at J; junction bases unmatched: 4. The CDR3 spans 16 residues. Germline V CDR1 and CDR2: SGHDN, FVKESK. Regarding the study as a whole: Tissue-blood divergence was below expectation in non-neoplastic patients, above in gliomas. Very few CDR3 sequences were shared between tissue and blood.

Sequencing used glioma tissue, nonneoplastic brain tissue, or PBMCs (not recorded which). The sequence came from a human donor with low-grade glioma or glioblastoma, undergoing nonglioma brain surgery, or in good health (not recorded which). The V call is TRBV14, the J call TRBJ1-1; 8 bases are shared with TRBD1. The CDR3 coding sequence is TGTGCCAGCAGCCAAGATCACAGGGGGGGGAACACTGAAGCTTTCTTT. Amino acids: CASSQDHRGGNTEAFF.